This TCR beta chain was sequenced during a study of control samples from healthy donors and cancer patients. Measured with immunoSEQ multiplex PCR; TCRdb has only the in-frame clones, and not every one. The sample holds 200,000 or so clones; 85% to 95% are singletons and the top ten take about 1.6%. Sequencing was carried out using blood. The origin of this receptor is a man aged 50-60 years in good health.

CDR3 in DNA: TGTGCCAGCTCACCAGGGTCGGACAGACGGGGGACGCAGTATTTT. It yields the protein CASSPGSDRRGTQYF. The chain joins TRBV18 to TRBJ2-3; D tentatively reads TRBD1 or TRBD2 (6 bases each). There are 15 residues in the CDR3. Between the trimmed V and J ends, which lost 2 bases and 9 bases, there was a span of 18 bases. CDR1 and CDR2 (germline): KGHSH, LQKENI.